The clone carrying this T cell receptor beta chain was counted ten times or more. Its target is not known. Via MiXCR, TCRdb re-called the 5' RACE reads, giving one row per CDR3 protein. The sample has around 340,000 distinct CDR3 sequences; 9% to 15% are singletons. This entry belongs to a study of identical twins. General study findings and limits: Whereas memory repertoires showed no such difference, abundant cord blood beta clonotypes carried fewer insertions.

The CDR3 spans 14 residues. Looked up from germline, CDR1 is SEHNR and CDR2 is FQNEAQ (reference sequence). V gave up 1 base and J gave up 2 bases, with 8 bases separating them. Another study also made use of these data, one on yellow fever vaccine responses in identical twins. According to that study: On the reported evidence, twins' vaccine T cell responses seemed partly convergent and partly personalized.

Material: CD8+ T cells sorted from blood. This clonotype was obtained from a woman aged 18-29 years in good health. This sequence joins TRBV7-9 and TRBJ2-5; D gene unclear. The CDR3 DNA is TGTGCCAGCAGCTTAGTGGGGTATCAAGAGACCCAGTACTTC. Its translation is CASSLVGYQETQYF.